This TCR beta chain was identified during a study of post-analysis software for immune sequencing data. Study-level information: Relapsing-remitting, secondary progressive and progressive-relapsing forms of multiple sclerosis all featured among disease courses. Study conclusions and caveats: TRBV5-6, TRBV5-1 and TRBV20-1 were among a handful of TRBV segments more frequent in patients than controls.

In the case of this clonotype: The antigen is undetermined.

Every TCR beta cDNA library bore unique molecular identifiers. A population of roughly 1 to 11 million T cells gave rise to approximately 530,000 cDNA molecules. TCRdb redid the calling of the PCR reads with MiXCR, one entry per CDR3 protein. Of about 810,000 distinct CDR3 sequences detected, approximately 57% appear once; the ten largest clones hold 4.6%. Germline CDR1 is SQVTM and CDR2 is ANQGSEA. The V and J ends lost 6 bases and 4 bases, in that order; junction bases with no gene match: 8. CDR3 length: 14 residues. The sequencing input was blood. The sequence derives from a girl aged 5-17 years with multiple sclerosis. The chain has TRBV29-1 and TRBJ2-5, with TRBD2 matching over 10 bases. The CDR3 DNA reads as TGCAGCGTCGTACTAGCGGGGCCCGTAGAGACCCAGTACTTC. This translates into CSVVLAGPVETQYF.